This T cell receptor (beta chain) was captured in a study of blood T cell repertoires in COVID-19. Overall study: Acute and convalescent COVID-19 specimens originated in the United States, Italy and Spain. Nucleic acid was either cDNA or gDNA, and it came from T cells, B-cell-depleted T cells, or PBMCs.

In the authors' methods: How many nucleated cells were present was estimated from reference gene primer amplification. Using immunoSEQ multiplex PCR, the repertoire was profiled, and TCRdb retains in-frame clones only, with some absent. V and J calls and clone size follow that table, whereas D and trimming were derived from the DNA. In the table there are 60,000 to 90,000 clones, 80% to 85% of which are singletons. The CDR3 is 14 residues long. In germline, CDR1 is SGDLS, CDR2 YYNGEE. V was cut by 4 bases and J by 0 bases, with 8 bases left in between. The specimen was peripheral blood. The sequence derives from a middle-aged man with acute or convalescent COVID-19. The chain uses TRBV9 and TRBJ1-3; no reliable D call. CDR3 in DNA: TGTGCCAGCAGCAAAACTTACTCTGGAAACACCATATATTTT. As protein: CASSKTYSGNTIYF.